These T cell receptor beta chains were read from a single sample in a study of blood T cell repertoires in COVID-19. Produced via immunoSEQ multiplex PCR; TCRdb's table is partial and in-frame only. Of over 200,000 clones listed, approximately 89% are singletons. Material: peripheral blood. These receptors all stem from a woman between 50 and 59 years old with acute or convalescent COVID-19. The CDR3 runs from the conserved cysteine through the conserved F or W. The order of the fields is J gene, D gene, clone size, V gene, CDR3 DNA, CDR3 protein. D genes are given only for firm matches. Clone size is given for some rows only: seen once, a few or many times, or a class if the clone is expanded.

>TRBJ2-7|TRBD1|.|TRBV7-9
TGTGCCAGCAGCTCCGGGACAGGCCGTCTTGATCCGTACTTC
CASSSGTGRLDPYF
>TRBJ2-3|.|.|TRBV24-1
TGTGCCACCAGTGATCCAGTAGCGGCAAATTCGGTTGATACGCAGTATTTT
CATSDPVAANSVDTQYF
>TRBJ1-1|.|.|TRBV29-1
TGCAGCGTCGGAGGTGACAGGGAAGCTTTCTTT
CSVGGDREAFF
>TRBJ1-3|TRBD1|.|TRBV5-1
TGCGCCAGCAGCGGGACAGCCTCTGGAAACACCATATATTTT
CASSGTASGNTIYF
>TRBJ1-1|TRBD1|.|TRBV2
TGTGCCAGCGGGCGGGACAGGGAAGGCTCTGAAGCTTTCTTT
CASGRDREGSEAFF
>TRBJ1-2|.|.|TRBV5-1
TGCGCCAGCAGCCAGGTGACAGGAACTAACTATGGCTACACCTTC
CASSQVTGTNYGYTF
>TRBJ1-2|TRBD1|.|TRBV10-3
TGTGCCATCAATGTCGAACAGGGGAGTGGCTACACCTTC
CAINVEQGSGYTF
>TRBJ2-1|.|.|TRBV28
TGTGCCAGCAGTCTTCAGGGGTACAATGAGCAGTTCTTC
CASSLQGYNEQFF
>TRBJ1-5|TRBD1|once|TRBV6-4
TGTGCCAGCAGCCCACAGGGGACCATCAATCAGCCCCAGCATTTT
CASSPQGTINQPQHF
>TRBJ2-4|.|.|TRBV11-2
TGTGCCAGCAGCCTGACAGTAGCACTATTTCAGTACTTC
CASSLTVALFQYF
>TRBJ1-2|TRBD1|.|TRBV3-1/TRBV3-2
TGTGCCAGCAGCCAAAGGGGGGGACAGGGGTCTCTGGGCTACACCTTC
CASSQRGGQGSLGYTF
>TRBJ1-4|.|.|TRBV5-1
TGCGCCAGCAGCCAGGGAATCAGGGCGTTTAATGAAAAACTGTTTTTT
CASSQGIRAFNEKLFF
>TRBJ1-5|TRBD1|.|TRBV6-5
TGTGCCAGCCGGGACAGGCTTAGCAATCAGCCCCAGCATTTT
CASRDRLSNQPQHF
>TRBJ2-1|TRBD2|.|TRBV24-1
TGTGCCACCAGTCGCGACTCCCCCTTAGCGGGGAGCTCCTACAATGAGCAGTTCTTC
CATSRDSPLAGSSYNEQFF
>TRBJ2-7|TRBD2|.|TRBV6-5
TGTGCCAGCAGTTACCGGAATAGCGGGAGGCCCTACGAGCAGTACTTC
CASSYRNSGRPYEQYF
>TRBJ2-3|.|once|TRBV5-8
TGTGCCAGCCTCAGGACCCTAAGGACAGACTTCCACAATACGCAGTATTTT
CASLRTLRTDFHNTQYF
>TRBJ2-7|TRBD2|.|TRBV6-1
TGTGCCAGCAGTGAAGTGGGCGGGAGGTATGAGCAGTACTTC
CASSEVGGRYEQYF
>TRBJ1-1|.|.|TRBV6-5
TGTGCCAGCAGTTACTCCAGGGGTTCCACTGAAGCTTTCTTT
CASSYSRGSTEAFF
>TRBJ1-1|.|.|TRBV29-1
TGCAGCGTTGCTGCAAGGGGCCATGCTTTCTTT
CSVAARGHAFF
>TRBJ2-7|.|few|TRBV27
TGTGCCAGCAGTTTGCGCCGAACTAGTACCTACGAGCAGTACTTC
CASSLRRTSTYEQYF
>TRBJ2-7|.|.|TRBV9
TGTGCCAGCAGCGTAAGGCTAGGAGGGCTTGAGCAGTACTTC
CASSVRLGGLEQYF
>TRBJ1-3|.|.|TRBV7-2
TGTGCCAGCAGCTTCAACCCCGGAGTAGCTGGAAACACCATATATTTT
CASSFNPGVAGNTIYF
>TRBJ1-1|.|once|TRBV19
TGTGCCAGTAGTACCCCCCCCCGGGTCCTGAACACTGAAGCTTTCTTT
CASSTPPRVLNTEAFF
>TRBJ2-7|TRBD2|once|TRBV6-9
TGTGCCACCCTCGAGGGCGGGAGGACCCCCTACGAGCAGTACTTC
CATLEGGRTPYEQYF
>TRBJ2-1|TRBD1|few|TRBV3-1/TRBV3-2
TGTGCCAGCAGCCTCCGACAGGGCAATGAGCAGTTCTTC
CASSLRQGNEQFF
>TRBJ2-7|TRBD2|.|TRBV28
TGTGCCAGCAGTTCATCGACTAGCGGGAGGTTCCCCTATCGGTACGAGCAGTACTTC
CASSSSTSGRFPYRYEQYF
>TRBJ1-6|.|.|TRBV3-1/TRBV3-2
TGTGCCAGCAGCCAAGAACAGGTCTATAATTCACCCCTCCACTTT
CASSQEQVYNSPLHF
>TRBJ1-6|.|.|TRBV2
TGTGCCAGCAGTGAGGCGTGGGGGGATGGTTCACCCCTCCACTTT
CASSEAWGDGSPLHF
>TRBJ1-1|TRBD1|.|TRBV5-5
TGTGCCAGCAGCTCGAGACAGGGGGCGACTGAAGCTTTCTTT
CASSSRQGATEAFF
>TRBJ2-7|.|.|TRBV4-3
TGCGCCAGCAGCCAAACAGGGGCCGGGGGCGTCTACGAGCAGTACTTC
CASSQTGAGGVYEQYF
>TRBJ2-2|TRBD2|.|TRBV23-1
TGCGCCAGCAGTCGATGGGCTAGCGGAAACCCGAACACCGGGGAGCTGTTTTTT
CASSRWASGNPNTGELFF
>TRBJ2-5|.|.|TRBV5-1
TGCGCCAGCAGCACAGGGACCGCGCAAGAGACCCAGTACTTC
CASSTGTAQETQYF
>TRBJ1-6|.|.|TRBV5-1
TGCGCCAGCAGCACAACAGGGAGATTGGGTAATTCACCCCTCCACTTT
CASSTTGRLGNSPLHF
>TRBJ2-5|TRBD1|.|TRBV9
TGTGCCAGCAGCCCCGATCCCGACAGGGGGCCACTAGGGGAGTACTTC
CASSPDPDRGPLGEYF
>TRBJ1-2|.|.|TRBV3-1/TRBV3-2
TGTGCCAGCAGCCAAGAGGAAGACGCCGGCAGGCCCGGCTACACCTTC
CASSQEEDAGRPGYTF
>TRBJ1-4|.|once|TRBV6-2/TRBV6-3
TGTGCCAGCAGTTACGGGGGGATGTCGTCTCTTAATGAAAAACTGTTTTTT
CASSYGGMSSLNEKLFF
>TRBJ2-1|.|.|TRBV11-2
TGTGCCAGCAGCCCCCGCCTCTCCCTGGAGTATCGTGAGCAGTTCTTC
CASSPRLSLEYREQFF
>TRBJ2-2|.|.|TRBV30
TGTGCCTGGAGTGTGTTTAGAGCGGGTAGGAACACCGGGGAGCTGTTTTTT
CAWSVFRAGRNTGELFF
>TRBJ1-3|TRBD1|.|TRBV5-1
TGCGCCAGCACACTACAGGGGTTGGACTCTGGAAACACCATATATTTT
CASTLQGLDSGNTIYF
>TRBJ1-2|.|.|TRBV6-5
TGTGCCAGCAGTCCTAGCTATGGCTACACCTTC
CASSPSYGYTF
>TRBJ1-6|.|.|TRBV9
TGTGCCAGCAGCAACCGGGACACAAGTTCACCCCTCCACTTT
CASSNRDTSSPLHF
>TRBJ2-3|.|.|TRBV27
TGTGCCAGCAGTTCCCGGTGGACACGCGACACAGATACGCAGTATTTT
CASSSRWTRDTDTQYF
>TRBJ1-1|.|.|TRBV19
TGTGCCAGTAGTATAGATTGGAGGAACACTGAAGCTTTCTTT
CASSIDWRNTEAFF
>TRBJ2-2|.|.|TRBV7-3
TGTGCCAGCAGTTCTAGCTCAAACACCGGGGAGCTGTTTTTT
CASSSSSNTGELFF
>TRBJ1-6|.|.|TRBV28
TGTGCCAGCAGTTATATGGCAGGGAACTCACCCCTCCACTTT
CASSYMAGNSPLHF
>TRBJ1-1|TRBD1|.|TRBV7-2
TGTGCCAGCAGCCCCTCAACAGGGGTGACTGAAGCTTTCTTT
CASSPSTGVTEAFF
>TRBJ1-2|TRBD1|.|TRBV7-3
TGTGCCAGCAGCCCTAAAACCGTCGGACAGGGGGCGCGAGGCTACACCTTC
CASSPKTVGQGARGYTF
>TRBJ2-2|TRBD2|.|TRBV7-2
TGTGCCAGCAGTTTCCCGGGGCGTGGCGGGAGATCCGGGGAGCTGTTTTTT
CASSFPGRGGRSGELFF
>TRBJ2-3|TRBD2|.|TRBV3-1/TRBV3-2
TGTGCCAGCAGCCAAGATAATAGGGGACTAGCAATCACAGATACGCAGTATTTT
CASSQDNRGLAITDTQYF
>TRBJ2-7|TRBD2|.|TRBV2
TGTGCCAGCAGGGAACTAGCGGGAACGATCTCCTACGAGCAGTACTTC
CASRELAGTISYEQYF
>TRBJ2-1|.|.|TRBV5-1
TGCGCCAGCAGCTCTTGGTCAGGGGGGTGGAATGAGCAGTTCTTC
CASSSWSGGWNEQFF
>TRBJ2-7|.|.|TRBV27
TGTGCCAGCAGCAGGGGTGGGGCAGTGGGGTCCTACGAGCAGTACTTC
CASSRGGAVGSYEQYF
>TRBJ2-1|TRBD1|.|TRBV6-5
TGTGCCAGCAGTTACAGGGGGCGAGTAGACAATGAGCAGTTCTTC
CASSYRGRVDNEQFF
>TRBJ1-2|.|.|TRBV5-1
TGCGCCAGCAGTTTAGAACTCGACAGCTATGGCTACACCTTC
CASSLELDSYGYTF
>TRBJ2-1|.|.|TRBV19
TGTGCCAGTAGTATAGTAGCGGCTTCCTACAATGAGCAGTTCTTC
CASSIVAASYNEQFF